This is a list of T cell receptor beta chains from one sample in a study of T cell responses to AZD1222 COVID-19 vaccine. Assay used: immunoSEQ multiplex PCR; TCRdb lists only in-frame clones, some missing. The data contain around 99,000 clones, about 88% of them seen just once; the ten biggest clones take up approximately 15%. The source material was peripheral blood, sampled on day 0 of AZD1222 vaccination. These receptor sequences come from an adult in good health. The conserved cysteine and the conserved F or W are not part of the CDR3 here.

v_gene,j_gene,CDR3aa
TRBV5-4,TRBJ2-7,ASSLRGQRDTYEQY
TRBV18,TRBJ1-5,ASSPPGTGHQPQH
TRBV5-1,TRBJ1-4,ASSTGRAQGEKLF
TRBV18,TRBJ1-2,ASSPPGETYGYT
TRBV5-1,TRBJ2-1,ASSSLAGGYNEQF
TRBV9,TRBJ2-2,ASSPIGAPVGDVGGELF
TRBV2,TRBJ2-2,ASSAVNLGLF
TRBV5-4,TRBJ1-6,ASSALSLGNLNSPLH
TRBV3-1/TRBV3-2,TRBJ1-1,ASSQGSYTEAF
TRBV3-1/TRBV3-2,TRBJ2-5,ASSQDRRRGGGETQY